Each of the 32 T cell receptor beta chains below was sequenced from the same sample in a study of T-cell memory formation after mild COVID-19. In TCRdb, the 5' RACE reads were re-called with MiXCR into one record per CDR3 protein. The table records fewer than 250,000 distinct CDR3 sequences, roughly 27% of them present only once. The specimen sequenced was PBMCs or a T cell subset sorted from them (not recorded which). The source of these receptors is an adult woman who had mild COVID-19 (a few samples of this study predate the infection). Cell type and time point are not known.

This clonotype was detected only a few times. The chain combines TRBV2 with TRBJ2-4, with D possibly TRBD2 on 5 matching bases. Trimming removed 5 bases at V and 3 bases at J, with 14 bases between. Germline loops: CDR1 SNHLY, CDR2 FYNNEI. The length of the CDR3 is 15 residues. The CDR3 region is CASSLSPAGKNIQYF. CDR3 DNA: TGTGCCAGCAGTCTATCCCCGGCGGGCAAAAACATTCAGTACTTC.

This clonotype came up a few times. This rearrangement joins TRBV3-1 to TRBJ1-1; no firm D call. Trimming took 1 base from V and 5 from J, leaving 14 bases between them. Germline V CDR1 and CDR2: LGHDT, YNNKEL (reference sequence). The CDR3 has 15 amino acids. CDR3 sequence: CASSQAQTLRTEAFF. In nucleotides, the CDR3 is TGTGCCAGCAGCCAAGCCCAGACCTTGAGGACTGAAGCTTTCTTT.

V and J are TRBV7-6 and TRBJ2-3; D call uncertain. The germline CDR1 and CDR2 sequences are SGHVS and FNYEAQ. V was trimmed by 5 bases and J by 2 bases, leaving 2 bases between them. The length of the CDR3 is 11 residues. As DNA, the CDR3 is TGTGCCAGCAGCAACACAGATACGCAGTATTTT. Encoded protein: CASSNTDTQYF.

The chain joins TRBV10-3 to TRBJ2-5; 9 bases are shared with TRBD1. J lost 5 bases, V lost 3 bases, and 7 bases had no gene match. Germline V gene sequence: CDR1 ENHRY, CDR2 SYGVKD. This CDR3 is 15 amino acids long. As DNA, the CDR3 is TGTGCCATCAGTGACGGGACAGGGCTTTTGGAGACCCAGTACTTC. It yields the protein CAISDGTGLLETQYF.

This clonotype was seen a few times. The V and J genes are TRBV11-2 and TRBJ2-1; D is uncertain. Germline-derived CDR1 and CDR2 are SGHAT and FQNNGV. Trimming took 1 base from V and 2 from J, leaving 9 bases between them. This CDR3 is 15 amino acids long. CDR3 nucleotide sequence: TGTGCCAGCAGCTTAGTACTAACAGCCTACAATGAGCAGTTCTTC. Encoded protein: CASSLVLTAYNEQFF.

This clonotype was detected only a few times. The chain joins TRBV30 to TRBJ2-7, with 9 bases aligning to TRBD1. Losses at the gene ends were 0 bases for V and 2 bases for J; bases not matched to a gene: 2. CDR3 length: 14 amino acids. Germline-derived CDR1 and CDR2 are GTSNPN and SVGIG (reference sequence). The CDR3 coding sequence is TGTGCCTGGAGTGTAAGACAGGGGGCCTACGAGCAGTACTTC. Translation: CAWSVRQGAYEQYF.

This clonotype has more than one count but fewer than ten. The chain recombines TRBV11-2 with TRBJ2-3; 8 bases map to TRBD2. The J segment lost 2 bases and the V segment lost 4 bases, leaving 5 bases of the junction unmatched. The CDR3 sequence is 15 residues long. Germline V gene sequence: CDR1 SGHAT, CDR2 FQNNGV. Here the CDR3 reads CASSYGTSVTDTQYF. The CDR3 DNA sequence: TGTGCCAGCAGCTACGGGACTAGTGTCACAGATACGCAGTATTTT.

The gene calls are TRBV20-1 and TRBJ2-5; no clear D. The ends were cut back, 0 bases at V and 4 bases at J, with 15 bases in the middle. This CDR3 contains 15 residues. Germline CDR1 DFQATT, CDR2 SNEGSKA (reference sequence). CDR3 sequence (DNA): TGCAGTGCTAGAGATCCCACTACACGAGGAGAGACCCAGTACTTC. Amino acid sequence: CSARDPTTRGETQYF.

The chain employs TRBV5-1 and TRBJ1-1; tentative D call: TRBD1 (5 bases). Looked up from germline, CDR1 is SGHRS and CDR2 is YFSETQ. This CDR3 contains 14 residues. V lost 0 bases, J lost 4 bases, and 10 bases lay in between. CDR3 in DNA: TGCGCCAGCAGCTTGGGACAGTCATCCACTGAAGCTTTCTTT. Translation: CASSLGQSSTEAFF. The variable domain in full, completed from reference TRBV5-1 and TRBJ1-1, reads KAGVTQTPRYLIKTRGQQVTLSCSPISGHRSVSWYQQTPGQGLQFLFEYFSETQRNKGNFPGRFSGRQFSNSRSEMNVSTLELGDSALYLCASSLGQSSTEAFFGQGTRLTVV.

V is TRBV5-1 and J is TRBJ2-2; D uncertain. CDR1 is SGHRS and CDR2 is YFSETQ in the germline V gene. This CDR3 comprises 15 residues. Trimming left V 1 base short and J 2 bases short, with 9 bases between. The CDR3 protein is CASSLLQPNTGELFF. In DNA form, the CDR3 reads TGCGCCAGCAGCTTGTTACAGCCTAACACCGGGGAGCTGTTTTTT.

The chain employs TRBV7-9 and TRBJ2-1; D may match TRBD1 or TRBD2 (7 bases each). V shed 5 bases and J shed 9 bases, with 23 bases lying between them. The CDR3 spans 16 residues. Germline V gene data show CDR1 as SEHNR and CDR2 as FQNEAQ (reference sequence). The CDR3 here is CASSPLGRGLRGEQFF. Here the CDR3 DNA reads TGTGCCAGCAGCCCTCTTGGGAGGGGGCTTCGGGGTGAGCAGTTCTTC.

The chain carries TRBV9 and TRBJ2-5; weak D call: TRBD2 (5 bases). The V gene lost 0 bases and the J gene lost 4 bases, with 10 bases spanning the gap. The CDR3 contains 14 residues. Germline V CDR1 and CDR2: SGDLS, YYNGEE. DNA for the CDR3: TGTGCCAGCAGCGTAGGTGGGAGTGCAGAGACCCAGTACTTC. This encodes CASSVGGSAETQYF.

The chain links TRBV5-6 to TRBJ1-4; 7 bases are a match to TRBD1. After removal of 4 bases from V and 12 bases from J, the junction contained 12 bases not matched to a gene. This CDR3 region has 14 residues. From germline, CDR1 is SGHDT and CDR2 YYEEEE. The CDR3 spells CASSPRQGTVELFF. As DNA, the CDR3 is TGTGCCAGCAGCCCACGACAGGGCACAGTGGAACTGTTTTTT.

This chain connects TRBV5-4 to TRBJ2-7; D is perhaps TRBD2 (6 bases). V lost 3 bases and J lost 1, with 11 bases in between. CDR1 is SGHNT, CDR2 YYREEE, per germline (reference sequence). The CDR3 is 14 residues long. The CDR3 DNA follows: TGTGCCAGCAGCTCAGCAGGGAGGTCCTACGAGCAGTACTTC. It translates to CASSSAGRSYEQYF.

This clonotype has ten or more counts. The gene calls are TRBV27 and TRBJ2-1, with a tentative D call TRBD1 (5 bases). Trimming removed 5 bases at V and 6 bases at J, with 14 bases between. Germline CDR1 reads MNHEY; CDR2 reads SMNVEV (reference sequence). The CDR3 is 14 amino acids. The CDR3 protein is CASSPLLRGNEQFF. The CDR3 coding sequence is TGTGCCAGCAGTCCCCTCCTTAGGGGCAATGAGCAGTTCTTC.

This clonotype was picked up one time. The chain joins TRBV7-2 to TRBJ1-2; D gene ambiguous. Germline V gene sequence: CDR1 SGHTA, CDR2 FQGNSA. CDR3 length: 12 amino acids. Between the trimmed V and J ends, which lost 1 base and 8 bases, there was a span of 8 bases. The CDR3 loop reads CASSLEGAGYTF. In DNA, the CDR3 is TGTGCCAGCAGCTTAGAGGGAGCCGGCTACACCTTC.

This chain uses TRBV7-8 with TRBJ2-7; possible D gene TRBD2, 6 bases. V dropped 1 base and J dropped 5 bases, with 12 bases sitting between them. Germline-derived CDR1 and CDR2 are SGHVS and FQNEAQ. The CDR3 has 14 amino acids. CDR3 DNA: TGTGCCAGCAGCTTAGAGGCGGGGCCCGACGAGCAGTACTTC. Protein: CASSLEAGPDEQYF.

The J gene is TRBJ2-1, the V gene TRBV20-1; D call uncertain. Germline CDR1 reads DFQATT; CDR2 reads SNEGSKA (reference sequence). The CDR3 consists of 12 residues. The V end was cut by 3 bases, the J end by 8 bases, with 11 bases between. The CDR3 region is CSASNHAHEQFF. The CDR3 nucleotides are TGCAGTGCTAGTAACCATGCACATGAGCAGTTCTTC.

The chain combines TRBV18 with TRBJ2-5; 8 nucleotides align to TRBD1. The CDR3 covers 16 residues. CDR1 is KGHSH and CDR2 is LQKENI in the germline V gene. V lost 2 bases and J lost 1; bases outside the gene matches: 6. The CDR3 sequence: CASSPTQGAVQETQYF. The CDR3 DNA reads as TGTGCCAGCTCACCAACCCAGGGGGCTGTCCAAGAGACCCAGTACTTC.

The gene calls are TRBV20-1 and TRBJ2-1, with D perhaps matching TRBD2 (6 bases). The CDR3 sequence is 15 residues long. Trimming shortened V by 5 bases and J by 1 base, and 15 bases separated the two germline ends. Germline V gene data show CDR1 as DFQATT and CDR2 as SNEGSKA (reference sequence). The CDR3 loop is CSAATGLTSYNEQFF. DNA of the CDR3: TGCAGTGCTGCTACGGGACTCACATCCTACAATGAGCAGTTCTTC.

The gene calls are TRBV30 and TRBJ2-7, with 7 bases that match TRBD1. With V trimmed by 2 bases and J by 3 bases, 4 bases remained unmatched. The CDR3 is made up of 13 amino acids. CDR1 is GTSNPN, CDR2 SVGIG, per germline (reference sequence). The CDR3 coding sequence is TGTGCCTGGAGTATGGGACAGAACTACGAGCAGTACTTC. This codes for CAWSMGQNYEQYF.

J is TRBJ2-3 and V is TRBV6-5; 13 bases match TRBD2. The CDR3 covers 18 residues. The ends lost 6 bases at V and 1 base at J; junction bases unmatched: 10. Per germline, CDR1 MNHEY and CDR2 SVGAGI. The CDR3 protein is CASRALAGGPSGTDTQYF. The CDR3 DNA is TGTGCCAGCAGGGCACTAGCGGGAGGGCCCTCGGGCACAGATACGCAGTATTTT.

This clonotype showed up just a few times. The chain uses TRBV6-6 and TRBJ2-3; D unclear. Trimming removed 7 bases from V and 0 bases from J, with 14 bases in between. Germline loops: CDR1 MNHNY, CDR2 SVGAGI (reference sequence). This CDR3 contains 15 residues. CDR3 coding DNA: TGTGCCAGCACAATACGACTTTTTAGCACAGATACGCAGTATTTT. Its protein product is CASTIRLFSTDTQYF.

The V gene is TRBV4-1, the J gene TRBJ2-7; 7 bases agree with TRBD1. This CDR3 has 14 residues. The germline V gene encodes CDR1 MGHRA and CDR2 YSYEKL. V lost 2 bases and J lost 3; bases outside the gene matches: 4. The CDR3 DNA follows: TGCGCCAGCAGCCAATTCGACAGGGACTACGAGCAGTACTTC. Its translation: CASSQFDRDYEQYF.

This clonotype was observed a handful of times. The genes are TRBV29-1 and TRBJ2-5, with TRBD2 identical over 9 bases. Unmatched junction bases numbered 5, after V lost 1 base and J lost 2 bases. The CDR3 has 15 amino acids. Germline values: CDR1 SQVTM, CDR2 ANQGSEA. In nucleotides, the CDR3 is TGCAGCGTTGAAGCGGAGCGGGGGGTACAAGAGACCCAGTACTTC. The encoded protein is CSVEAERGVQETQYF.

V and J are TRBV27 and TRBJ2-7, with D uncertain. The germline V gene has CDR1 MNHEY and CDR2 SMNVEV (reference sequence). V lost 2 bases and J lost 4, with 9 bases in between. This CDR3 has 13 residues. CDR3 bases: TGTGCCAGCAGTTTAGGGCTACAATACGAGCAGTACTTC. This translates into CASSLGLQYEQYF.

The chain couples TRBV6-5 to TRBJ2-3; 7 bases align to TRBD2. This CDR3 contains 16 residues. Germline V gene data show CDR1 as MNHEY and CDR2 as SVGAGI. With 0 bases clipped from V and 5 bases from J, the junction kept 8 bases outside the gene matches. The CDR3 DNA is TGTGCCAGCAGTTACTCGGGGGGGAGTTGGCGAGATACGCAGTATTTT. This translates into CASSYSGGSWRDTQYF.

The chain recombines TRBV5-1 with TRBJ2-1; maybe TRBD1 (6 bases). Germline values: CDR1 SGHRS, CDR2 YFSETQ. Trimming removed 0 bases from V and 2 bases from J, with 6 bases in between. CDR3 length: 14 residues. CDR3 bases: TGCGCCAGCAGCTTGGGACAGGCCTACAATGAGCAGTTCTTC. Translation gives CASSLGQAYNEQFF.

The chain couples TRBV9 to TRBJ2-3; weak D call: TRBD2 (7 bases). This CDR3 has 16 amino acids. V dropped 2 bases and J dropped 0 bases, with 13 bases sitting between them. The germline CDR1 and CDR2 sequences are SGDLS and YYNGEE. This CDR3 reads CASSVPSGGSTDTQYF. The CDR3 nucleotides read TGTGCCAGCAGCGTCCCCTCGGGGGGCAGCACAGATACGCAGTATTTT.

The DNA of the CDR3 is TGTGCCAGTAGTACCCGCTCAGGGGGAACTGGAAACACCATATATTTT. It encodes CASSTRSGGTGNTIYF. The V gene is TRBV19, the J gene TRBJ1-3, with 7 bases aligning to TRBD1. With 4 bases clipped from V and 2 bases from J, the junction kept 8 bases outside the gene matches. Per the germline V gene, CDR1 is LNHDA and CDR2 is SQIVND (reference sequence). This CDR3 contains 16 residues.

The V and J genes are TRBV4-2 and TRBJ2-7, with D hard to call. V was pared by 6 bases and J by 2 bases, with 17 bases between. The CDR3 contains 15 residues. Germline V lookup: CDR1 LGHNA, CDR2 YNFKEQ. This CDR3 reads CASRATTQPPYEQYF. In DNA form, the CDR3 reads TGTGCCAGCAGAGCAACGACTCAGCCCCCCTACGAGCAGTACTTC.

This clonotype was detected a few times. The chain joins TRBV29-1 to TRBJ2-5; unclear D gene. The V end lost 2 bases, the J end lost 1 base, and 8 bases lay between the germline ends. This CDR3 is 13 amino acids long. Germline assignment: CDR1 SQVTM and CDR2 ANQGSEA. CDR3: CSVERPAQETQYF. In nucleotides, the CDR3 is TGCAGCGTTGAACGGCCAGCCCAAGAGACCCAGTACTTC.